The 15 T cell receptor beta chains below come from one sample, sequenced in a study of OX40 agonist ivuxolimab in advanced cancers. Repertoires were generated with immunoSEQ multiplex PCR, while TCRdb's copy carries only in-frame clones and drops some. The data show approximately 76,000 clones, 70% to 90% seen once. The source material was CD4+ or CD8+ T cells sorted from blood, sampled in a trial of the OX40 agonist ivuxolimab. Source of these receptors: an adult with an advanced solid tumor such as melanoma, head and neck, liver or kidney cancer.

This chain links TRBV2 with TRBJ1-6; 9 positions match TRBD1. V gave up 4 bases and J gave up 1 base; unmatched junction bases: 11. The CDR3 consists of 19 residues. Germline loops: CDR1 SNHLY, CDR2 FYNNEI. The CDR3 DNA sequence: TGTGCCAGCAGTGTCCCCGGGACAGGGTTAAGATCCTATAATTCACCCCTCCACTTT. Protein: CASSVPGTGLRSYNSPLHF. Drawing the rest from reference TRBV2 and TRBJ1-6, the complete variable domain is EPEVTQTPSHQVTQMGQEVILRCVPISNHLYFYWYRQILGQKVEFLVSFYNNEISEKSEIFDDQFSVERPDGSNFTLKIRSTKLEDSAMYFCASSVPGTGLRSYNSPLHFGNGTRLTVT.

The rearrangement joins TRBV4-3 to TRBJ2-1; TRBD1 is a possible D gene (6 bases). Trimming shortened V by 1 base and J by 7 bases, and 20 bases separated the two germline ends. CDR3 length: 17 residues. CDR1 is LGHNA, CDR2 YSLEER, per germline. The CDR3: CASSQGWPDSAPNEQFF. The CDR3 coding sequence is TGCGCCAGCAGCCAAGGTTGGCCGGACAGTGCGCCTAATGAGCAGTTCTTC.

This clone was counted once. The chain is built from TRBV7-8 and TRBJ1-1; D might be TRBD1 (5 bases). Trimming left V 1 base short and J 5 bases short, with 11 bases between. This CDR3 contains 14 residues. The germline gives CDR1 SGHVS, CDR2 FQNEAQ. CDR3 DNA: TGTGCCAGCAGCTTAGGAGAGGCAGGGACTGAAGCTTTCTTT. Translating gives CASSLGEAGTEAFF. Complete variable domain (other parts from reference TRBV7-8 and TRBJ1-1): GAGVSQSPRYKVAKRGQDVALRCDPISGHVSLFWYQQALGQGPEFLTYFQNEAQLDKSGLPSDRFFAERPEGSVSTLKIQRTQQEDSAVYLCASSLGEAGTEAFFGQGTRLTVV.

J is TRBJ1-6 and V is TRBV2; 9 bases fit TRBD1. CDR3 length: 15 residues. J lost 3 bases, V lost 7 bases, and 4 bases had no gene match. The germline V gene has CDR1 SNHLY and CDR2 FYNNEI. DNA of the CDR3: TGTGCCAGCACCAGACAGGGGGTCTATAATTCACCCCTCCACTTT. It specifies CASTRQGVYNSPLHF.

The rearrangement links TRBV6-5 to TRBJ2-7, with D perhaps TRBD1 (9 bases). V was pared by 5 bases and J by 4 bases, with 15 bases between. This CDR3 is built from 14 residues. CDR1 is MNHEY and CDR2 is SVGAGI in the germline V gene. CDR3 amino acids: CASSRGGQGYEQYF. The CDR3 nucleotides are TGTGCCAGCAGTCGGGGGGGACAGGGATACGAGCAGTACTTC.

V is TRBV11-2 and J is TRBJ2-3; 7 bases match TRBD2. Germline CDR1 and CDR2: SGHAT and FQNNGV. This CDR3 is 14 amino acids long. V was pared by 0 bases and J by 4 bases, with 1 base of the junction left unmatched. CDR3 region: CASSLDREADTQYF. The CDR3 bases are TGTGCCAGCAGCTTAGATCGGGAGGCAGATACGCAGTATTTT.

The rearrangement joins TRBV18 to TRBJ2-1; perhaps TRBD1 as D (5 bases). The CDR3 is 15 amino acids. From germline, CDR1 is KGHSH and CDR2 LQKENI. V was clipped by 1 base and J by 1 base, with 8 bases between them. The CDR3 here is CASSPQQGSYNEQFF. The CDR3 nucleotides read TGTGCCAGCTCACCACAGCAGGGATCCTACAATGAGCAGTTCTTC.

This sequence joins TRBV9 and TRBJ2-1; 9 positions match TRBD2. This CDR3 spans 16 amino acids. V trimming: 0 bases; J trimming: 7 bases; junction bases outside the gene matches: 8. CDR1 is SGDLS and CDR2 is YYNGEE in the germline V gene. The CDR3: CASSVAGREGLNEQFF. CDR3 in DNA: TGTGCCAGCAGCGTAGCTGGGCGGGAGGGCCTAAATGAGCAGTTCTTC.

The V call is TRBV6-5, the J call TRBJ1-2; 8 bases match TRBD1. Germline V CDR1 and CDR2: MNHEY, SVGAGI. V dropped 5 bases and J dropped 7; count of bases not matched to a gene: 6. The CDR3 is 13 residues long. This CDR3 reads CASSITGGFGYTF. The CDR3 region has the DNA TGTGCCAGCAGTATAACAGGGGGTTTTGGCTACACCTTC.

J is TRBJ1-1 and V is TRBV5-1; D unresolved. The V end lost 8 bases, the J end lost 0 bases, and 14 bases lay between the germline ends. The germline V gene has CDR1 SGHRS and CDR2 YFSETQ. The CDR3 covers 14 residues. The CDR3 loop reads CASHGGRLNTEAFF. The CDR3 DNA sequence: TGCGCCAGTCACGGCGGGCGGTTGAACACTGAAGCTTTCTTT.

The chain couples TRBV19 to TRBJ2-4; 11 bases are shared with TRBD2. The CDR3 totals 14 residues. Germline trimming cut 5 bases from V and 6 bases from J; bases unmatched to any gene: 3. CDR1 is LNHDA, CDR2 SQIVND, per germline (reference sequence). This chain's CDR3 is CASSVAGGPNIQYF. The CDR3 DNA reads TGTGCCAGTAGTGTAGCGGGAGGGCCAAACATTCAGTACTTC.

The chain has TRBV11-2 and TRBJ1-1; D not resolved. Trimming took 2 bases from V and 0 from J, leaving 13 bases between them. CDR3 length: 16 residues. Per germline, CDR1 SGHAT and CDR2 FQNNGV. Here the CDR3 reads CASSLTPFAMNTEAFF. CDR3 in DNA: TGTGCCAGCAGCTTAACGCCGTTCGCGATGAACACTGAAGCTTTCTTT.

This sequence joins TRBV6-1 and TRBJ2-2, with 7 bases aligning to TRBD1. There are 15 residues in the CDR3. The V and J ends lost 6 bases and 0 bases, in that order; junction bases with no gene match: 4. CDR1 and CDR2 from the germline V gene are MNHNS and SASEGT. CDR3 sequence: CASRGTATNTGELFF. The CDR3, as DNA: TGTGCCAGCAGAGGGACAGCCACGAACACCGGGGAGCTGTTTTTT.

This sequence joins TRBV30 and TRBJ2-3, with TRBD1 matching over 8 bases. The CDR3 runs to 13 residues. J was trimmed by 4 bases and V by 4 bases; bases with no gene match: 4. Germline V gene lookup returns CDR1 GTSNPN and CDR2 SVGIG (reference sequence). The DNA for the CDR3 is TGTGCCTGGACAGGGGGCAGCGCAGATACGCAGTATTTT. Translated: CAWTGGSADTQYF.

This clone was observed once. The chain has TRBV5-1 and TRBJ2-5; D is possibly TRBD2 (7 bases). The CDR3 contains 15 residues. Trimming took 0 bases from V and 5 from J, leaving 14 bases between them. Germline V gives CDR1 SGHRS, CDR2 YFSETQ. CDR3 sequence (DNA): TGCGCCAGCAGCTTGGCCGGGGGGCCGGTGGAGACCCAGTACTTC. This translates into CASSLAGGPVETQYF.